This entry describes one T cell receptor (beta chain). What it binds is unknown. This entry is derived from a study of post-analysis software for immune sequencing data. Study-wide results and limits: Patients carried roughly five TRBV segments more frequently than controls did, and TRBV5-6, TRBV5-1 and TRBV20-1 were among them. Comparison with controls showed significantly lower normalized Chao1 diversity in multiple sclerosis patients. Strong same-batch co-clustering of samples appeared with F measure clustering.

Included in the TCR beta cDNA libraries were unique molecular identifiers. T cells, about 0.9 to 10 million of them, yielded roughly 470,000 cDNA molecules. TCRdb redid the calling of the PCR reads with MiXCR, one entry per CDR3 protein. The sample records about 770,000 distinct CDR3 sequences, 35% to 55% being singletons. CDR3 length equals 13 residues. CDR1 is DFQATT and CDR2 is SNEGSKA in the germline V gene (reference sequence). V shed 6 bases and J shed 5 bases, with 14 bases lying between them. The TCR was taken from a girl aged 10-17 years with multiple sclerosis. The specimen sequenced was blood. This chain links TRBV20-1 with TRBJ2-1; D is unclear. CDR3 coding DNA: TGCAGTGCCCTTTCTGAGGTGGACAATGAGCAGTTCTTC. Translation gives CSALSEVDNEQFF.